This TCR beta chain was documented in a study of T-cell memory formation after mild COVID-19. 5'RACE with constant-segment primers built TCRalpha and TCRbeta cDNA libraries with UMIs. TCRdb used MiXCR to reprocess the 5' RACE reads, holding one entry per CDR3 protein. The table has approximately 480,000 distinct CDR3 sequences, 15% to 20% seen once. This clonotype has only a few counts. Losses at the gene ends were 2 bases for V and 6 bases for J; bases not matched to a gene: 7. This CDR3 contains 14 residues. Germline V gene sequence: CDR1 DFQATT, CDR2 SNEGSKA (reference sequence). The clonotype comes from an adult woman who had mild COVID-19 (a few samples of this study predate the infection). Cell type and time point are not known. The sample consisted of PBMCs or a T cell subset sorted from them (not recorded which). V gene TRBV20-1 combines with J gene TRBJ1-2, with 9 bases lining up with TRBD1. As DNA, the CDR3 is TGCAGTGCTAGAAACAGGGGGCGATTACATGGCTACACCTTC. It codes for CSARNRGRLHGYTF.